This T cell receptor beta chain is drawn from a study of T-cell memory formation after mild COVID-19. Background on the study: Across donors, TCR clusters were largely donor specific.

The CDR3 loop spans 11 amino acids. Germline-derived CDR1 and CDR2 are KGHDR and SFDVKD. Trimming took off 5 bases at V and 8 bases at J, with 6 bases between the two ends. MiXCR was run by TCRdb on the 5' RACE reads, yielding one entry per CDR3 protein. The table lists around 340,000 distinct CDR3 sequences, roughly 20% of them singletons, with around 12% in the top ten. Sequencing was carried out using PBMCs or a T cell subset sorted from them (not recorded which). This clonotype was sampled from an adult woman who had mild COVID-19 (a few samples of this study predate the infection). Cell type and time point are not known. The V gene is TRBV24-1, the J gene TRBJ2-1; D gene uncertain. CDR3 DNA sequence: TGTGCCACCAGTGTCCAGGATGAGCAGTTCTTC. This translates into CATSVQDEQFF.